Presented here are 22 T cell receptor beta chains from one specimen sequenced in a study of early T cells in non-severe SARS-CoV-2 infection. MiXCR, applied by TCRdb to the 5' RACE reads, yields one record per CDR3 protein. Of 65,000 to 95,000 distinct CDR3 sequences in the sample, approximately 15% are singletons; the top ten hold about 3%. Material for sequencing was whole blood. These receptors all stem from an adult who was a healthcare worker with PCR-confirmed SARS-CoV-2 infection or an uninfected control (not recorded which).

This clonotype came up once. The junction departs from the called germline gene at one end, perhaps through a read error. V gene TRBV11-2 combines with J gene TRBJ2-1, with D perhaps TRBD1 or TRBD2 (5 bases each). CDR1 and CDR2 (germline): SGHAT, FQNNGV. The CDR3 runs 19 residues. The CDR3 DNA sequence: TGTGTCAGCAGCTCGATCCGTCGACTGTTAGAGGGACGCTACAATGAGCAGTTCTTC. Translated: CVSSSIRRLLEGRYNEQFF.

CDR3 protein: CASSYLPGRTDNEQFF. CDR3 in DNA: TGCGCCAGCAGCTACCTACCGGGCCGGACGGACAATGAGCAGTTCTTC. This chain connects TRBV5-1 to TRBJ2-1; no reliable D call. This CDR3 has 16 residues. Trimming pared 3 bases from V and 5 bases from J, leaving 18 bases between. CDR1 SGHRS and CDR2 YFSETQ come from the germline V gene.

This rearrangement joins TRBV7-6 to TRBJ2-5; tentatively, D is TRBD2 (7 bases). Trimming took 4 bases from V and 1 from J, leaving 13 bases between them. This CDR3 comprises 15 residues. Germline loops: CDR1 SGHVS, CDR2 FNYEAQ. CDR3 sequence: CASSSGGLPQETQYF. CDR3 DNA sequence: TGTGCCAGCAGCTCCGGGGGGCTGCCCCAAGAGACCCAGTACTTC.

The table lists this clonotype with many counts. The CDR3 loop is CASSQDLVETQYF. The CDR3 DNA reads as TGTGCCAGCAGCCAAGATTTGGTAGAGACCCAGTACTTC. The gene calls are TRBV14 and TRBJ2-5; no definite D call. The ends were cut back, 0 bases at V and 4 bases at J, with 6 bases in the middle. The CDR3 is made up of 13 amino acids. Germline values: CDR1 SGHDN, CDR2 FVKESK.

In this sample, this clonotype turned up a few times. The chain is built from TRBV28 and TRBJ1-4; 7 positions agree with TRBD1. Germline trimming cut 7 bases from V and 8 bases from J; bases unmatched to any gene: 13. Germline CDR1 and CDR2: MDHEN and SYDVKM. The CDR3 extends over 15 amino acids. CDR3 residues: CASKIDRDTEEKLFF. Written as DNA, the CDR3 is TGTGCCAGCAAGATCGACAGGGACACGGAGGAAAAACTGTTTTTT.

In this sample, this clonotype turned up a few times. In DNA, the CDR3 is TGCGCCAGCTGGGATGGGAGCGGGTATCACACTGAAGCTTTCTTT. Translated, it gives CASWDGSGYHTEAFF. The gene calls are TRBV5-1 and TRBJ1-1; no firm D call. The CDR3 has 15 residues. The germline V gene has CDR1 SGHRS and CDR2 YFSETQ. V was cut by 7 bases and J by 3 bases, with 19 bases left in between.

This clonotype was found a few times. The chain's CDR3 is CASTKTGGRNEQFF. CDR3 sequence (DNA): TGTGCCAGCACTAAGACGGGGGGGAGGAATGAGCAGTTCTTC. This chain joins TRBV28 and TRBJ2-1, with TRBD2 matching over 8 bases. V lost 7 bases and J lost 7; bases outside the gene matches: 9. Germline loops: CDR1 MDHEN, CDR2 SYDVKM. CDR3 length: 14 amino acids.

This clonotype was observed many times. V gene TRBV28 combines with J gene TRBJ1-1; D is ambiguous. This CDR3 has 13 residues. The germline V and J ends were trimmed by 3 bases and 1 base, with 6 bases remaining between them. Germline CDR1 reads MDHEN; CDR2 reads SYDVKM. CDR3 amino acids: CASSFSTNTEAFF. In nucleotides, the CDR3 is TGTGCCAGCAGTTTTTCAACGAACACTGAAGCTTTCTTT.

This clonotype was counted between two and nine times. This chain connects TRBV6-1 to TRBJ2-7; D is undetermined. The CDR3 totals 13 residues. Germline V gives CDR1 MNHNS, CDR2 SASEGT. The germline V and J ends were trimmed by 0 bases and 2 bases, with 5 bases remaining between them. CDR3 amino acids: CASSEATAYEQYF. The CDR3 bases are TGTGCCAGCAGTGAAGCTACAGCCTACGAGCAGTACTTC.

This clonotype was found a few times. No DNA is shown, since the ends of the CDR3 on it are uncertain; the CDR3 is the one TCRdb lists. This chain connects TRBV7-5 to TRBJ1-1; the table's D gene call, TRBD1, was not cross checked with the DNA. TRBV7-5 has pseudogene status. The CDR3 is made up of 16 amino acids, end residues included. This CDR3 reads CISVPECRTGYTEAFF.

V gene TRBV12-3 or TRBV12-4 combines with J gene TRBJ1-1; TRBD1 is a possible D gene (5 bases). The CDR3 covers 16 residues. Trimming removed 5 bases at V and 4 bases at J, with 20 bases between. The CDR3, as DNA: TGTGCCAGCAGTCCCCGGGGGAGGGGCAAAGGCACTGAAGCTTTCTTT. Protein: CASSPRGRGKGTEAFF.

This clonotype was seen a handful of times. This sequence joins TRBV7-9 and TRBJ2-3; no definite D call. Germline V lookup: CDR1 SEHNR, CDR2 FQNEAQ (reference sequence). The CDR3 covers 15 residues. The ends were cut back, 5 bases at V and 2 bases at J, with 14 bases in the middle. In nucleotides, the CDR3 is TGTGCCAGCAGCCCACGATCCCTACTCACAGATACGCAGTATTTT. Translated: CASSPRSLLTDTQYF.

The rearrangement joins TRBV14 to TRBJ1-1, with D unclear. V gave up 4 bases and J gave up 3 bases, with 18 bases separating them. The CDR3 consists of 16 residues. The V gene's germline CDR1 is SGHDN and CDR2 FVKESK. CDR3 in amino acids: CASSRRNKGMHTEAFF. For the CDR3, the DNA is TGTGCCAGCAGCCGAAGGAATAAAGGGATGCACACTGAAGCTTTCTTT.

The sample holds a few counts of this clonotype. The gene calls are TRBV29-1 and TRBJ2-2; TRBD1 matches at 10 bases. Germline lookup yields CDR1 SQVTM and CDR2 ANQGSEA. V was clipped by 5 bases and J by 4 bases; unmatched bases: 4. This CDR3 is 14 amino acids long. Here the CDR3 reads CSVRDRGLTGELFF. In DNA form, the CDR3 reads TGCAGCGTTCGGGACAGGGGTCTCACCGGGGAGCTGTTTTTT.

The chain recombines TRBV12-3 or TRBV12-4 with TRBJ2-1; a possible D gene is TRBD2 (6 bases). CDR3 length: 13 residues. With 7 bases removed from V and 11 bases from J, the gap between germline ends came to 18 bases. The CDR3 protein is CASIRRGMSKQFF. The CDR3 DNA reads TGTGCCAGCATTCGACGGGGGATGAGTAAGCAGTTCTTC.

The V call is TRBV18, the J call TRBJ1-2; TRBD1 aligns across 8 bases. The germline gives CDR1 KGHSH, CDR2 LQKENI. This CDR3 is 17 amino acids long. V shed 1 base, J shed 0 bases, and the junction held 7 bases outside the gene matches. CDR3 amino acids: CASSPLRLDRANYGYTF. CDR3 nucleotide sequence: TGTGCCAGCTCACCACTCCGATTGGACAGGGCTAACTATGGCTACACCTTC. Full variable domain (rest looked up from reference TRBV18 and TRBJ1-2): NAGVMQNPRHLVRRRGQEARLRCSPMKGHSHVYWYRQLPEEGLKFMVYLQKENIIDESGMPKERFSAEFPKEGPSILRIQQVVRGDSAAYFCASSPLRLDRANYGYTFGSGTRLTVV.

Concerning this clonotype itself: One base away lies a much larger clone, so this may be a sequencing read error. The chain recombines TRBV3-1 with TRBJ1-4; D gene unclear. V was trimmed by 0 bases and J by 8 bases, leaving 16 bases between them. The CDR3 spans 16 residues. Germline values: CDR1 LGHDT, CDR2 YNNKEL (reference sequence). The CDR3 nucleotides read TGTGCCAGCAGCCAAGATGCGAAAGGGAAGGAGGAAAAACTGTTTTTT. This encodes CASSQDAKGKEEKLFF.

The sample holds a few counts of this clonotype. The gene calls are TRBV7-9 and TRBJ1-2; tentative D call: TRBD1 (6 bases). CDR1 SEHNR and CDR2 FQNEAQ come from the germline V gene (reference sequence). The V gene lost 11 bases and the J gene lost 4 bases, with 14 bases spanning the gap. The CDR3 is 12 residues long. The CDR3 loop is CAARGARYGYTF. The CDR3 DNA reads TGTGCCGCTAGGGGGGCCCGCTATGGCTACACCTTC.

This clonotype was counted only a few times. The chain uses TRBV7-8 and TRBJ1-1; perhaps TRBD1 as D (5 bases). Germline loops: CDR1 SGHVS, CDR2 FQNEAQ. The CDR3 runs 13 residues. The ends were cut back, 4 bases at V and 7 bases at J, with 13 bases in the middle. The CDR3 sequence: CASSYHRTLEAFF. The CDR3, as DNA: TGTGCCAGCAGCTATCACAGGACCCTTGAAGCTTTCTTT.

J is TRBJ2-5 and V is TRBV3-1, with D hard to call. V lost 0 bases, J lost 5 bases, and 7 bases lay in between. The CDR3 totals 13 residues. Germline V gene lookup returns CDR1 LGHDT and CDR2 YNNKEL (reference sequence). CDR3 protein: CASSQDYTETQYF. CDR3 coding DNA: TGTGCCAGCAGCCAAGACTACACGGAGACCCAGTACTTC.

The DNA of the CDR3 is TGTGCCTGGAGCACCGGGACCCGCACCGGGGAGCTGTTTTTT. Its protein product is CAWSTGTRTGELFF. The chain has TRBV30 and TRBJ2-2; the D call may be TRBD1 or TRBD2 (5 bases each). The CDR3 totals 14 residues. V was cut by 3 bases and J by 4 bases, with 12 bases left in between. Germline V gene lookup returns CDR1 GTSNPN and CDR2 SVGIG (reference sequence).

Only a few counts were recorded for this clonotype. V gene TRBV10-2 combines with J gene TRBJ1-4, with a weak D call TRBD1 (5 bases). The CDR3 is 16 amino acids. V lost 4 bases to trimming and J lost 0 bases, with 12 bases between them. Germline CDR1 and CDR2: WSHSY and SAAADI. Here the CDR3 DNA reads TGCGCCAGCAGTGCGAGAGGGGCCGCAACTAATGAAAAACTGTTTTTT. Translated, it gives CASSARGAATNEKLFF.